This TCR beta chain originates from a study of OX40 agonist ivuxolimab in advanced cancers. Overall study context: Subjects had a mean age of about 65 years, with a range of roughly 20 to 79; 82.7% were male.

This CDR3 contains 17 residues. Germline CDR1 reads SGHDT; CDR2 reads YYEEEE. The V and J ends lost 3 bases and 2 bases respectively, with 18 bases between them. The data were produced by immunoSEQ multiplex PCR, yet TCRdb's version contains in-frame clones alone and is incomplete. The sample lists around 60,000 clones, 80% to 95% occurring once. The sample in question was CD4+ or CD8+ T cells sorted from blood, obtained in a trial of the OX40 agonist ivuxolimab. This clonotype was obtained from an adult with an advanced solid tumor such as melanoma, head and neck, liver or kidney cancer. The chain employs TRBV5-6 and TRBJ1-5; no reliable D call. The CDR3 DNA follows: TGTGCCAGCAGCTCGATCCGGGGTTACACGGGCAATCAGCCCCAGCATTTT. This codes for CASSSIRGYTGNQPQHF.